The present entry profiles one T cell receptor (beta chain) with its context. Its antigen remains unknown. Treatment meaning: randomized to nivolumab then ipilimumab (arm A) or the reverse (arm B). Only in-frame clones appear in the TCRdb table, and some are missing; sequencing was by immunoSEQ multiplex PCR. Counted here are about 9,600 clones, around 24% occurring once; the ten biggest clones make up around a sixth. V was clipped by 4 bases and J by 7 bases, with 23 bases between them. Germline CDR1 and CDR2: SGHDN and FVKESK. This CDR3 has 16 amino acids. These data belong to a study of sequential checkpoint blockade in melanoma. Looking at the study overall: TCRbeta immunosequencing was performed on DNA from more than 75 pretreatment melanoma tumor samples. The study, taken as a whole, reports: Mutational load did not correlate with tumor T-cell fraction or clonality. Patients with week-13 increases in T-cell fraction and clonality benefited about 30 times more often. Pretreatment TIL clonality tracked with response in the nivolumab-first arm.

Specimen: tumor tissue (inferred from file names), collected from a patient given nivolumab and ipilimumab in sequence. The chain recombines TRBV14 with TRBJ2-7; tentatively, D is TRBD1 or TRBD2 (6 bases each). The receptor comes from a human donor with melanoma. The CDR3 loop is CASSPSRGANKREQYF. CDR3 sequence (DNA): TGTGCCAGCAGCCCAAGTAGGGGGGCCAACAAAAGGGAGCAGTACTTC.